This passage covers 17 T cell receptor beta chains from one sample sequenced in a study of blood T cell repertoires in COVID-19. The assay was immunoSEQ multiplex PCR, and TCRdb's table has in-frame clones only and misses some. The data contain a few hundred thousand clones, roughly 87% of them seen just once; the ten biggest clones take up 5% to 6%. The source material was PBMCs or T cells enriched from blood (not recorded which). The receptors derive from a woman in her fifties or sixties who had recovered from COVID-19.

The chain couples TRBV27 to TRBJ1-5; maybe TRBD1 (5 bases). The V and J ends lost 3 bases and 4 bases respectively, with 10 bases between them. From germline, CDR1 is MNHEY and CDR2 SMNVEV (reference sequence). The CDR3 spans 14 residues. The CDR3: CASSFMAGNQPQHF. In nucleotides, the CDR3 is TGTGCCAGCAGTTTTATGGCAGGGAATCAGCCCCAGCATTTT.

The chain recombines TRBV7-6 with TRBJ1-3; unclear D gene. The V and J ends lost 11 bases and 0 bases respectively, with 14 bases between them. This CDR3 contains 14 residues. Germline CDR1 is SGHVS and CDR2 is FNYEAQ. CDR3 residues: CASSSGVSGNTIYF. CDR3 sequence (DNA): TGTGCCTCTTCCTCCGGGGTCTCTGGAAACACCATATATTTT.

V and J are TRBV9 and TRBJ1-6; D is perhaps TRBD1 (5 bases). The CDR3 length is 13 residues. Germline CDR1 SGDLS, CDR2 YYNGEE. The ends were cut back, 3 bases at V and 10 bases at J, with 11 bases in the middle. The CDR3 loop reads CASSAGGGSPLHF. The CDR3 nucleotides read TGTGCCAGCAGCGCCGGGGGGGGATCACCCCTCCACTTT. The full variable domain, in which reference TRBV9 and TRBJ1-6 provide the parts outside the CDR3, is DSGVTQTPKHLITATGQRVTLRCSPRSGDLSVYWYQQSLDQGLQFLIQYYNGEERAKGNILERFSAQQFPDLHSELNLSSLELGDSALYFCASSAGGGSPLHFGNGTRLTVT.

The CDR3 protein is CASSLDGTGSGYTF. CDR3 nucleotide sequence: TGTGCCAGCAGCTTAGATGGGACAGGGTCAGGCTACACCTTC. This sequence joins TRBV7-8 and TRBJ1-2, with 9 bases matching TRBD1. The CDR3 sequence is 14 residues long. CDR1 is SGHVS, CDR2 FQNEAQ, per germline. J was trimmed by 8 bases and V by 1 base; bases with no gene match: 5.

V and J are TRBV19 and TRBJ2-7, with TRBD2 identical over 8 bases. The germline gives CDR1 LNHDA, CDR2 SQIVND (reference sequence). V dropped 9 bases and J dropped 7; count of bases not matched to a gene: 11. The CDR3 has 13 residues. The CDR3: CASEDSGRGEQYF. CDR3 DNA: TGTGCCAGCGAGGACAGCGGGAGAGGGGAGCAGTACTTC.

This clone was counted a single time. The chain recombines TRBV4-3 with TRBJ2-3; 8 bases match TRBD2. This CDR3 region has 18 residues. From germline, CDR1 is LGHNA and CDR2 YSLEER. V dropped 0 bases and J dropped 3; count of bases not matched to a gene: 11. The CDR3 DNA follows: TGCGCCAGCAGCCAAGATGCCCCATCGGGAGGGGTAACAGATACGCAGTATTTT. Amino acid sequence: CASSQDAPSGGVTDTQYF.

This chain uses TRBV5-1 with TRBJ1-1; TRBD1 aligns across 8 bases. The germline V gene has CDR1 SGHRS and CDR2 YFSETQ. CDR3 size: 14 residues. Trimming cost V 0 bases and J 4 bases; bases outside gene matches: 2. The CDR3 protein is CASSLEGQGTEAFF. CDR3 sequence (DNA): TGCGCCAGCAGCTTGGAAGGACAGGGCACTGAAGCTTTCTTT.

The chain uses TRBV2 and TRBJ2-7, with D tentatively TRBD2 (6 bases). Germline CDR1 and CDR2: SNHLY and FYNNEI. The CDR3 is 17 residues long. Trimming shortened V by 8 bases and J by 6 bases, and 29 bases separated the two germline ends. CDR3 sequence reads: CASRSAGGAGRRSEQYF. DNA for the CDR3: TGTGCCAGCCGCAGCGCTGGCGGGGCTGGGCGGCGGAGCGAGCAGTACTTC.

V gene TRBV15 combines with J gene TRBJ1-2, with TRBD1 identical over 7 bases. Germline loops: CDR1 LNHNV, CDR2 YYDKDF (reference sequence). V was clipped by 8 bases and J by 3 bases; unmatched bases: 6. This CDR3 has 13 residues. For the CDR3, the DNA is TGTGCCACCTCGTCCGGGACAGACTATGGCTACACCTTC. Amino acid sequence: CATSSGTDYGYTF. The whole variable domain, remainder taken from reference TRBV15 and TRBJ1-2, is DAMVIQNPRYQVTQFGKPVTLSCSQTLNHNVMYWYQQKSSQAPKLLFHYYDKDFNNEADTPDNFQSRRPNTSFCFLDIRSPGLGDTAMYLCATSSGTDYGYTFGSGTRLTVV.

This clone was detected a few times. The V gene is TRBV5-6, the J gene TRBJ2-6; D gene uncertain. The germline V gene has CDR1 SGHDT and CDR2 YYEEEE. This CDR3 region has 15 residues. V gave up 0 bases and J gave up 0 bases, with 4 bases separating them. CDR3 DNA sequence: TGTGCCAGCAGCTTGGGTCTCTCTGGGGCCAACGTCCTGACTTTC. Protein: CASSLGLSGANVLTF.

The table lists this clone with a count of one. The J gene is TRBJ2-1, the V gene TRBV19; possible D gene TRBD2, 6 bases. The germline gives CDR1 LNHDA, CDR2 SQIVND (reference sequence). This CDR3 has 14 amino acids. Trimming took off 6 bases at V and 0 bases at J, with 9 bases between the two ends. CDR3 residues: CASSRTNSYNEQFF. CDR3 DNA sequence: TGTGCCAGTAGCCGGACTAACTCCTACAATGAGCAGTTCTTC. The full variable domain, in which reference TRBV19 and TRBJ2-1 provide the parts outside the CDR3, is DGGITQSPKYLFRKEGQNVTLSCEQNLNHDAMYWYRQDPGQGLRLIYYSQIVNDFQKGDIAEGYSVSREKKESFPLTVTSAQKNPTAFYLCASSRTNSYNEQFFGPGTRLTVL.

This chain links TRBV5-4 with TRBJ2-2, with TRBD1 matching over 8 bases. J lost 1 base, V lost 4 bases, and 6 bases had no gene match. Looked up from germline, CDR1 is SGHNT and CDR2 is YYREEE (reference sequence). This CDR3 comprises 16 residues. This CDR3 reads CASSDPGQVNTGELFF. The CDR3 DNA sequence: TGTGCCAGCAGCGACCCGGGACAGGTGAACACCGGGGAGCTGTTTTTT. The full variable domain, its missing parts supplied by reference TRBV5-4 and TRBJ2-2, is ETGVTQSPTHLIKTRGQQVTLRCSSQSGHNTVSWYQQALGQGPQFIFQYYREEENGRGNFPPRFSGLQFPNYSSELNVNALELDDSALYLCASSDPGQVNTGELFFGEGSRLTVL.

This clone was found once. This chain links TRBV5-4 with TRBJ1-3; 9 positions agree with TRBD1. The J segment lost 3 bases and the V segment lost 3 bases, leaving 7 bases of the junction unmatched. CDR3 length: 16 residues. Germline V lookup: CDR1 SGHNT, CDR2 YYREEE (reference sequence). CDR3 DNA sequence: TGTGCCAGCAGCTCGGGACAGGGTCGTAGTGGAAACACCATATATTTT. This translates into CASSSGQGRSGNTIYF.

V usage is TRBV7-8 and J usage is TRBJ2-1; D possibly corresponds to TRBD1 (5 bases). The germline V and J ends were trimmed by 5 bases and 4 bases, with 12 bases remaining between them. The CDR3 length is 14 residues. CDR1 SGHVS and CDR2 FQNEAQ come from the germline V gene. Here the CDR3 DNA reads TGTGCCAGCAGCCCTAAGACAGCTTACAATGAGCAGTTCTTC. This gives the protein CASSPKTAYNEQFF.

The V gene is TRBV3-1 (or the pseudogene TRBV3-2), the J gene TRBJ2-3; D possibly corresponds to TRBD2 (5 bases). CDR3 length equals 17 residues. Between the trimmed V and J ends, which lost 0 bases and 0 bases, there was a span of 13 bases. CDR1 and CDR2 (germline): LGHDT, YNNKEL (reference sequence). CDR3 nucleotide sequence: TGTGCCAGCAGCCAAGATAGGAGGTATAGGAGCACAGATACGCAGTATTTT. This codes for CASSQDRRYRSTDTQYF.

The chain combines TRBV6-2 or TRBV6-3 with TRBJ2-3; 8 positions agree with TRBD1. Germline CDR1 and CDR2: MNHEY and SVGEGT. The V and J ends lost 4 bases and 3 bases, in that order; junction bases with no gene match: 6. The CDR3 totals 15 residues. CDR3 bases: TGTGCCAGCAGTTCACCCCGGACAGGGACAGATACGCAGTATTTT. Translation: CASSSPRTGTDTQYF.

This chain links TRBV9 with TRBJ1-2; 10 bases fit TRBD1. CDR3 size: 14 residues. CDR1 is SGDLS, CDR2 YYNGEE, per germline. The V and J ends lost 4 bases and 8 bases, in that order; junction bases with no gene match: 8. CDR3: CASSPGQGWRGYTF. Here the CDR3 DNA reads TGTGCCAGCAGCCCGGGACAGGGGTGGAGGGGCTACACCTTC.